The 27 T cell receptor beta chains reported below all come from one sample, sequenced in a study of T cells after yellow fever vaccination (dated by TCRdb to about 2019). To prepare the library, 5' RACE was applied. The sequencer listed for this sample is Illumina NovaSeq 6000. The raw public data were reprocessed by TCRdb itself: fastp quality trimming at Q25, MiXCR clonotype calling, in-frame beta chains only. For every CDR3 protein sequence, its rows merge into one entry that carries the most common genes and DNA. The sample has a few hundred thousand distinct CDR3 sequences on record, over 3.5% of them singletons. Roughly a fifth of the sample is taken by the ten largest. The sample's treatment or condition label, decoded: live attenuated yellow fever vaccine strain. The sample in question was PBMCs, obtained 15 days after the yellow fever booster vaccination. Receptors were obtained from a man aged 18-30 years who received the YFV17D yellow fever vaccine.

In this sample, this clonotype turned up many times. This chain connects TRBV20-1 to TRBJ2-7; 9 bases map to TRBD1. CDR1 is DFQATT, CDR2 SNEGSKA, per germline (reference sequence). The CDR3 has 14 amino acids. The J segment lost 0 bases and the V segment lost 4 bases, leaving 4 bases of the junction unmatched. CDR3 region: CSATGTGSSYEQYF. In DNA form, the CDR3 reads TGCAGTGCTACCGGGACAGGGAGCTCCTACGAGCAGTACTTC.

This clonotype was found a few times. The V gene is TRBV15, the J gene TRBJ2-4; 8 positions agree with TRBD2. With 7 bases clipped from V and 8 bases from J, the junction kept 7 bases outside the gene matches. Germline V lookup: CDR1 LNHNV, CDR2 YYDKDF (reference sequence). This CDR3 contains 13 residues. The CDR3 is CATTHREGDIQYF. CDR3 coding DNA: TGTGCCACCACACACCGGGAGGGGGACATTCAGTACTTC.

This clonotype has only a few counts. The chain uses TRBV10-3 and TRBJ2-7, with 8 positions matching TRBD1. V lost 6 bases to trimming and J lost 5 bases; unmatched junction nucleotides: 9. Germline V lookup: CDR1 ENHRY, CDR2 SYGVKD. The CDR3 length is 14 residues. The CDR3 nucleotides are TGTGCCATCAGAACTACGGGACAGGCAGACGAGCAGTACTTC. Translating it yields CAIRTTGQADEQYF.

This chain links TRBV5-1 with TRBJ1-1; 8 bases are shared with TRBD1. The germline CDR1 and CDR2 sequences are SGHRS and YFSETQ. Trimming cost V 4 bases and J 1 base; bases outside gene matches: 6. This CDR3 is 15 amino acids long. The CDR3 spells CASSPGQGKNTEAFF. The DNA of the CDR3 is TGCGCCAGCAGCCCAGGACAGGGTAAGAACACTGAAGCTTTCTTT.

In its sample, this clonotype was seen many times. This chain connects TRBV6-6 to TRBJ2-3; 7 bases map to TRBD2. This CDR3 is built from 16 residues. Germline V lookup: CDR1 MNHNY, CDR2 SVGAGI (reference sequence). Unmatched junction bases numbered 15, after V lost 8 bases and J lost 4 bases. CDR3 residues: CASCWIGAGRADTQYF. The DNA for the CDR3 is TGTGCCAGCTGTTGGATTGGGGCAGGGAGGGCAGATACGCAGTATTTT.

This clonotype was counted ten times or more. This rearrangement joins TRBV27 to TRBJ1-5; 7 bases are a match to TRBD1. The J segment lost 2 bases and the V segment lost 5 bases, leaving 3 bases of the junction unmatched. The length of the CDR3 is 14 residues. The germline CDR1 and CDR2 sequences are MNHEY and SMNVEV (reference sequence). Here the CDR3 DNA reads TGTGCCAGCAGTGTCACAGGGGGCAATCAGCCCCAGCATTTT. Translation gives CASSVTGGNQPQHF.

This clonotype was recorded a few times. This sequence joins TRBV7-2 and TRBJ1-2; 8 nucleotides agree with TRBD1. The CDR3 is made up of 13 amino acids. Unmatched junction bases numbered 3, after V lost 5 bases and J lost 4 bases. Germline CDR1 SGHTA, CDR2 FQGNSA. The CDR3 region has the DNA TGTGCCAGCAGCCGCGGACAGGGCTATGGCTACACCTTC. It specifies CASSRGQGYGYTF.

This clonotype appeared many times. The genes are TRBV6-6 and TRBJ1-6; unclear D gene. V lost 4 bases to trimming and J lost 6 bases, with 10 bases between them. This CDR3 contains 14 residues. Germline assignment: CDR1 MNHNY and CDR2 SVGAGI (reference sequence). This chain's CDR3 is CASSWGRANSPLHF. CDR3 coding DNA: TGTGCCAGCAGTTGGGGAAGGGCTAATTCACCCCTCCACTTT.

This clonotype has ten or more counts. The chain recombines TRBV7-2 with TRBJ1-1; 9 bases are shared with TRBD1. Trimming cost V 2 bases and J 3 bases; bases outside gene matches: 4. Germline V lookup: CDR1 SGHTA, CDR2 FQGNSA. The CDR3 loop spans 15 amino acids. The CDR3 region is CASSLPRTGDTEAFF. Here the CDR3 DNA reads TGTGCCAGCAGCTTACCGAGGACAGGGGACACTGAAGCTTTCTTT.

A few counts support this clonotype. The chain links TRBV7-8 to TRBJ2-7, with a tentative D call TRBD2 (5 bases). Germline V lookup: CDR1 SGHVS, CDR2 FQNEAQ. With 3 bases removed from V and 3 bases from J, the gap between germline ends came to 15 bases. CDR3 size: 15 residues. Here the CDR3 reads CASSFPEGRFYEQYF. In DNA, the CDR3 is TGTGCCAGCAGCTTTCCCGAGGGCAGATTCTACGAGCAGTACTTC.

This sequence joins TRBV19 and TRBJ2-2; D possibly corresponds to TRBD2 (6 bases). The CDR3 totals 18 residues. V lost 1 base to trimming and J lost 2 bases, with 17 bases between them. The germline gives CDR1 LNHDA, CDR2 SQIVND (reference sequence). The CDR3 DNA sequence: TGTGCCAGTAGTATAGGTTCCGGGAGTGTCACTAACACCGGGGAGCTGTTTTTT. Translating it yields CASSIGSGSVTNTGELFF. The variable domain in full, completed from reference TRBV19 and TRBJ2-2, reads DGGITQSPKYLFRKEGQNVTLSCEQNLNHDAMYWYRQDPGQGLRLIYYSQIVNDFQKGDIAEGYSVSREKKESFPLTVTSAQKNPTAFYLCASSIGSGSVTNTGELFFGEGSRLTVL.

This clonotype was observed many times. The rearrangement joins TRBV3-1 to TRBJ1-1; no firm D call. Trimming removed 1 base at V and 10 bases at J, with 10 bases between. The germline gives CDR1 LGHDT, CDR2 YNNKEL (reference sequence). This CDR3 is 12 amino acids long. CDR3 bases: TGTGCCAGCAGCCAAGGTCTGGCGGGAGCTTTCTTT. It translates to CASSQGLAGAFF.

A few counts support this clonotype. V is TRBV12-3 or TRBV12-4 and J is TRBJ2-1; TRBD2 aligns across 9 bases. The junction had 10 bases not matched to a gene; V was cut back by 6 bases and J by 7 bases. CDR3 size: 15 residues. This chain's CDR3 is CASSTGTSLLNEQFF. The DNA for the CDR3 is TGTGCCAGCAGCACCGGGACTAGCCTTTTGAATGAGCAGTTCTTC.

This chain links TRBV19 with TRBJ2-3; a weak D match, TRBD1 (5 bases). Germline V gene data show CDR1 as LNHDA and CDR2 as SQIVND (reference sequence). V was shortened by 6 bases and J by 6 bases, with 16 bases between the two germline ends. The CDR3 totals 14 residues. As DNA, the CDR3 is TGTGCCAGTAGGATGCAGGGATATTTGGATACGCAGTATTTT. Encoded protein: CASRMQGYLDTQYF. Full variable domain (remainder filled in from reference TRBV19 and TRBJ2-3): DGGITQSPKYLFRKEGQNVTLSCEQNLNHDAMYWYRQDPGQGLRLIYYSQIVNDFQKGDIAEGYSVSREKKESFPLTVTSAQKNPTAFYLCASRMQGYLDTQYFGPGTRLTVL.

This clonotype was recorded many times. This chain joins TRBV7-2 and TRBJ2-5; no firm D call. This CDR3 is built from 13 residues. Germline CDR1 is SGHTA and CDR2 is FQGNSA. The ends were cut back, 5 bases at V and 3 bases at J, with 10 bases in the middle. The CDR3 sequence: CASSPRTEETQYF. The CDR3 nucleotides read TGTGCCAGCAGCCCGCGGACGGAAGAGACCCAGTACTTC.

This clonotype was found many times. The chain couples TRBV9 to TRBJ2-2; 10 bases are shared with TRBD2. Germline assignment: CDR1 SGDLS and CDR2 YYNGEE. Unmatched junction bases numbered 2, after V lost 0 bases and J lost 6 bases. The CDR3 totals 15 residues. The CDR3 is CASSVDGLAAGELFF. The DNA of the CDR3 is TGTGCCAGCAGCGTAGATGGACTAGCGGCCGGGGAGCTGTTTTTT.

The V call is TRBV5-1, the J call TRBJ2-5; no definite D call. V shed 4 bases and J shed 7 bases, with 2 bases lying between them. The CDR3 consists of 9 residues. In germline, CDR1 is SGHRS, CDR2 YFSETQ. This chain's CDR3 is CASSGTQYF. CDR3 coding DNA: TGCGCCAGCAGCGGGACCCAGTACTTC.

Many counts were recorded for this clonotype. V and J are TRBV20-1 and TRBJ2-2; weak D call: TRBD2 (5 bases). Germline V gene sequence: CDR1 DFQATT, CDR2 SNEGSKA (reference sequence). The CDR3 runs 13 residues. CDR3 nucleotide sequence: TGCAGGGCTTATCGGGGGAACACCGGGGAGCTGTTTTTT. Amino acid sequence: CRAYRGNTGELFF.

V is TRBV5-1 and J is TRBJ2-3, with 13 nucleotides matching TRBD2. This CDR3 spans 15 amino acids. Germline values: CDR1 SGHRS, CDR2 YFSETQ. With V trimmed by 5 bases and J by 6 bases, 6 bases remained unmatched. This CDR3 reads CASRMTSGGRDTQYF. The CDR3 DNA sequence: TGCGCCAGCAGGATGACTAGCGGGGGGCGGGATACGCAGTATTTT.

This clonotype came up many times. This rearrangement joins TRBV5-6 to TRBJ2-7; possible D gene TRBD2, 5 bases. V gave up 3 bases and J gave up 0 bases, with 13 bases separating them. The CDR3 has 15 amino acids. Germline V gives CDR1 SGHDT, CDR2 YYEEEE. The CDR3: CASSSSGSVSYEQYV. CDR3 DNA sequence: TGTGCCAGCAGCTCCTCGGGGAGTGTCTCCTACGAGCAGTACGTC.

The table lists this clonotype with many counts. The chain recombines TRBV15 with TRBJ2-7; weak D call: TRBD1 (5 bases). The ends were cut back, 3 bases at V and 3 bases at J, with 9 bases in the middle. Germline CDR1 is LNHNV and CDR2 is YYDKDF (reference sequence). There are 13 residues in the CDR3. As DNA, the CDR3 is TGTGCCACCAGCAGGGTAGGGGTCTACGAGCAGTACTTC. Translating gives CATSRVGVYEQYF. The entire variable domain, with the rest obtained from reference TRBV15 and TRBJ2-7, is as follows: DAMVIQNPRYQVTQFGKPVTLSCSQTLNHNVMYWYQQKSSQAPKLLFHYYDKDFNNEADTPDNFQSRRPNTSFCFLDIRSPGLGDTAMYLCATSRVGVYEQYFGPGTRLTVT.

The V and J genes are TRBV27 and TRBJ1-4; D is unclear. Trimming left V 2 bases short and J 7 bases short, with 8 bases between. The CDR3 covers 13 residues. In germline, CDR1 is MNHEY, CDR2 SMNVEV (reference sequence). CDR3 residues: CASSLGPGEKLFF. In DNA form, the CDR3 reads TGTGCCAGCAGTTTAGGCCCGGGTGAAAAACTGTTTTTT.

This clonotype was observed at least ten times. The V call is TRBV28, the J call TRBJ2-7; perhaps TRBD1 as D (6 bases). The V gene's germline CDR1 is MDHEN and CDR2 SYDVKM. V was cut by 7 bases and J by 2 bases, with 15 bases left in between. This CDR3 contains 14 residues. CDR3 amino acids: CASTYRDRPYEQYV. The DNA of the CDR3 is TGTGCCAGCACTTACAGGGACCGGCCCTACGAGCAGTACGTC.

This clonotype occurred many times. The V and J genes are TRBV6-5 and TRBJ2-7; TRBD1 matches 7 bases. Trimming took 8 bases from V and 6 from J; bases not matched to a gene: 10. Per the germline V gene, CDR1 is MNHEY and CDR2 is SVGAGI. This CDR3 has 13 amino acids. The CDR3 loop is CASFGTALSEQYF. The CDR3 region has the DNA TGTGCCAGCTTCGGGACAGCTCTCTCCGAGCAGTACTTC.

In this sample, this clonotype turned up many times. The chain couples TRBV10-3 to TRBJ2-3; 8 bases match TRBD2. The CDR3 is made up of 17 amino acids. The V and J ends lost 2 bases and 3 bases, in that order; junction bases with no gene match: 10. Germline V gene sequence: CDR1 ENHRY, CDR2 SYGVKD. The CDR3 spells CAISEVQAGEGTDTQYF. The CDR3 DNA reads TGTGCCATCAGTGAGGTTCAAGCGGGGGAAGGTACAGATACGCAGTATTTT.

The chain carries TRBV3-1 and TRBJ2-3; TRBD2 is a possible D gene (6 bases). With 4 bases removed from V and 1 base from J, the gap between germline ends came to 15 bases. Per germline, CDR1 LGHDT and CDR2 YNNKEL (reference sequence). This CDR3 is built from 16 residues. For the CDR3, the DNA is TGTGCCAGCAGCCTCAGAGGTCCTAGCGGCACAGATACGCAGTATTTT. This gives the protein CASSLRGPSGTDTQYF.

This clonotype turned up a few times. The V call is TRBV30, the J call TRBJ2-7, with D possibly being TRBD1 or TRBD2 (5 bases each). The V gene lost 1 base and the J gene lost 5 bases, with 12 bases spanning the gap. CDR1 and CDR2 from the germline V gene are GTSNPN and SVGIG (reference sequence). This CDR3 has 13 residues. CDR3 nucleotides: TGTGCCTGGAGTGAGGGGCTCGGGGACGAGCAGTACTTC. It codes for CAWSEGLGDEQYF.